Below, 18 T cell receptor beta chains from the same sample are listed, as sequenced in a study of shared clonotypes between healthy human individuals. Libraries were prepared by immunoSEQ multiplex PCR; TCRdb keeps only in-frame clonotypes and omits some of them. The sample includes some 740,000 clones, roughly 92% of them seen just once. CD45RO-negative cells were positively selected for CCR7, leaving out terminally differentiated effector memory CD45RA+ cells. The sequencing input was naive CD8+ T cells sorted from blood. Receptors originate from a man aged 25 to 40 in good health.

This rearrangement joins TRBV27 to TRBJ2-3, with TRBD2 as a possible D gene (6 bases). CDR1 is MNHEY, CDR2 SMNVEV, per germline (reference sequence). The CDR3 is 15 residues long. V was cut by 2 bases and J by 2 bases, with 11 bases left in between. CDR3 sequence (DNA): TGTGCCAGCAGTTTAGAGCTAGCGAACACAGATACGCAGTATTTT. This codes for CASSLELANTDTQYF.

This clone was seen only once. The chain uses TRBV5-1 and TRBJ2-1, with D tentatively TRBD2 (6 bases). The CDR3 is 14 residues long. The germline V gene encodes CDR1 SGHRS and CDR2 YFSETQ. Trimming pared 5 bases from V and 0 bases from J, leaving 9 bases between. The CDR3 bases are TGCGCCAGCAGTCGGGAGAGCTCCTACAATGAGCAGTTCTTC. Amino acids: CASSRESSYNEQFF.

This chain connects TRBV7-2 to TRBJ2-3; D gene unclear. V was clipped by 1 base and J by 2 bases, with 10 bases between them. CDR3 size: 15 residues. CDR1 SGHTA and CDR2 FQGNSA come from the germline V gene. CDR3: CASSLGTVNTDTQYF. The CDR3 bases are TGTGCCAGCAGCTTAGGAACAGTAAACACAGATACGCAGTATTTT.

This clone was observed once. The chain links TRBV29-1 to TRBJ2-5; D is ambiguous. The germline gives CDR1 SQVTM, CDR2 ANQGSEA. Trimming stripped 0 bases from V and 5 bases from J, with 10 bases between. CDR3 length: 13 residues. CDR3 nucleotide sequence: TGCAGCGTTGAAGACTGGGCCCGCGAGACCCAGTACTTC. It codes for CSVEDWARETQYF. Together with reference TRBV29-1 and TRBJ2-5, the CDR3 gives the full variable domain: SAVISQKPSRDICQRGTSLTIQCQVDSQVTMMFWYRQQPGQSLTLIATANQGSEATYESGFVIDKFPISRPNLTFSTLTVSNMSPEDSSIYLCSVEDWARETQYFGPGTRLLVL.

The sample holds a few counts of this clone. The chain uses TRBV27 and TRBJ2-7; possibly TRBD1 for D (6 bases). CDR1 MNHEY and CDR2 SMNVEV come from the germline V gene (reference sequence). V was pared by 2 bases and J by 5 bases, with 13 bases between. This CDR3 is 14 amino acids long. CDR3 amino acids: CASSLLGGRDEQYF. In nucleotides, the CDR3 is TGTGCCAGCAGTTTACTAGGGGGTCGCGACGAGCAGTACTTC.

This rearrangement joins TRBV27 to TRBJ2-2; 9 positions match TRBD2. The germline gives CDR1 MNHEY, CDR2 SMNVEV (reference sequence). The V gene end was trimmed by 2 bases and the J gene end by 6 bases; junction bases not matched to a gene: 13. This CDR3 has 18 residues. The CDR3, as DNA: TGTGCCAGCAGTTTAAGGAAGACTAGCGGAAAGGTTGCCGGGGAGCTGTTTTTT. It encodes CASSLRKTSGKVAGELFF.

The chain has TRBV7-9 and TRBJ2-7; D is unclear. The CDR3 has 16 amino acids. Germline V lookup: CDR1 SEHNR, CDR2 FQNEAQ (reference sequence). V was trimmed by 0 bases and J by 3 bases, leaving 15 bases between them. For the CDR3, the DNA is TGTGCCAGCAGCTTAGCGTGGGATCTCAAGATCTACGAGCAGTACTTC. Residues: CASSLAWDLKIYEQYF. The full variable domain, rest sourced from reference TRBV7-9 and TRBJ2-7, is DTGVSQNPRHKITKRGQNVTFRCDPISEHNRLYWYRQTLGQGPEFLTYFQNEAQLEKSRLLSDRFSAERPKGSFSTLEIQRTEQGDSAMYLCASSLAWDLKIYEQYFGPGTRLTVT.

DNA of the CDR3: TGCGCCAGCAGCCAGAATTGGGATCAGCCCCAGCATTTT. This gives the protein CASSQNWDQPQHF. This chain connects TRBV4-1 to TRBJ1-5; no clear D. The germline V gene encodes CDR1 MGHRA and CDR2 YSYEKL. This CDR3 has 13 residues. The ends were cut back, 3 bases at V and 5 bases at J, with 8 bases in the middle.

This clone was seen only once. The CDR3: CASRPSLAGNYEQYF. As DNA, the CDR3 is TGTGCCAGCAGGCCTTCCCTAGCGGGGAACTACGAGCAGTACTTC. J is TRBJ2-7 and V is TRBV27; TRBD2 matches at 9 bases. V lost 6 bases, J lost 3 bases, and 9 bases stayed unmatched. The germline CDR1 and CDR2 sequences are MNHEY and SMNVEV (reference sequence). This CDR3 region has 15 residues.

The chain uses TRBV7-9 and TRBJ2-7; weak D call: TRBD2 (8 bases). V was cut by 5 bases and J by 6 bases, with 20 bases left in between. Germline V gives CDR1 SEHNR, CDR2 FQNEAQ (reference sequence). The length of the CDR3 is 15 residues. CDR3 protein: CASSPGGAGAGEQYF. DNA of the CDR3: TGTGCCAGCAGCCCAGGGGGAGCGGGAGCGGGCGAGCAGTACTTC.

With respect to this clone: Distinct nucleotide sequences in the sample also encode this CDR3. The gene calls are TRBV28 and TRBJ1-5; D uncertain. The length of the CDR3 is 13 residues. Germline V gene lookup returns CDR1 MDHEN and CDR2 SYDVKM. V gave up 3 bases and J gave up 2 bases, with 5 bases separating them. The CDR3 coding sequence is TGTGCCAGCAGTTTGAGTGGCAATCAGCCCCAGCATTTT. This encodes CASSLSGNQPQHF.

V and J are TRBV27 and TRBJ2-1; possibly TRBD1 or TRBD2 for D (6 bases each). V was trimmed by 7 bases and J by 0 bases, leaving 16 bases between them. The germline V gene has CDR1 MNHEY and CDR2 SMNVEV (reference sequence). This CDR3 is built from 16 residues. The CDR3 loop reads CASIPLKGGSYNEQFF. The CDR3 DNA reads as TGTGCCAGCATTCCTCTAAAGGGGGGCTCCTACAATGAGCAGTTCTTC.

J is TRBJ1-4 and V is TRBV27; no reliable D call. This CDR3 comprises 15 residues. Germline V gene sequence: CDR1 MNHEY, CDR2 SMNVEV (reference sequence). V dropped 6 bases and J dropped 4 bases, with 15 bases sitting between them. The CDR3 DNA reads TGTGCCAGCAGAACGTCGAGGCAGGTTAATGAAAAACTGTTTTTT. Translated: CASRTSRQVNEKLFF. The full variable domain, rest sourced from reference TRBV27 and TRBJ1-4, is EAQVTQNPRYLITVTGKKLTVTCSQNMNHEYMSWYRQDPGLGLRQIYYSMNVEVTDKGDVPEGYKVSRKEKRNFPLILESPSPNQTSLYFCASRTSRQVNEKLFFGSGTQLSVL.

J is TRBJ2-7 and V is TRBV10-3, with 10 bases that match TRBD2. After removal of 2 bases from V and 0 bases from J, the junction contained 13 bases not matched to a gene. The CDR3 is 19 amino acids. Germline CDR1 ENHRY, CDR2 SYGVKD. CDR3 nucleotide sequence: TGTGCCATCAGTGAGGGACCACTAGCGGGATCCTTCAGCTCCTACGAGCAGTACTTC. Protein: CAISEGPLAGSFSSYEQYF.

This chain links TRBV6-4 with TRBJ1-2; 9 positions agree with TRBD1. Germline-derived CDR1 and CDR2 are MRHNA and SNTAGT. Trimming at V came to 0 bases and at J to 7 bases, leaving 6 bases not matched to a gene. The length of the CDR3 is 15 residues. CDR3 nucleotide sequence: TGTGCCAGCAGTGACTCGGGGACAGGGATTAGTGGCTACACCTTC. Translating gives CASSDSGTGISGYTF.

Here the CDR3 reads CATGGVSGNNQPQHF. The CDR3 DNA follows: TGTGCCACCGGTGGCGTGTCAGGCAACAATCAGCCCCAGCATTTT. The chain recombines TRBV19 with TRBJ1-5; D gene unclear. CDR1 and CDR2 (germline): LNHDA, SQIVND (reference sequence). Trimming pared 10 bases from V and 3 bases from J, leaving 19 bases between. The CDR3 is made up of 15 amino acids.

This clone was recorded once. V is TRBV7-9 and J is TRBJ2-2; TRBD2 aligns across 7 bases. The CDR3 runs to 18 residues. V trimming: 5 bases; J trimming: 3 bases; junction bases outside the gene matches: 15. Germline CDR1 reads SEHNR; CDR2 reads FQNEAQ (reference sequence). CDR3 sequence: CASSPREGTSYDTGELFF. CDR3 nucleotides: TGTGCCAGCAGCCCGAGGGAGGGAACTTCATACGACACCGGGGAGCTGTTTTTT.

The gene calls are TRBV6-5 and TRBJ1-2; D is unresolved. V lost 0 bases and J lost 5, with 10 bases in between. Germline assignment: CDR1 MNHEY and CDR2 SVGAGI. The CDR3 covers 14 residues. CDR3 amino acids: CASSYSAPGYGYTF. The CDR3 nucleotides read TGTGCCAGCAGTTACTCGGCCCCTGGGTATGGCTACACCTTC.